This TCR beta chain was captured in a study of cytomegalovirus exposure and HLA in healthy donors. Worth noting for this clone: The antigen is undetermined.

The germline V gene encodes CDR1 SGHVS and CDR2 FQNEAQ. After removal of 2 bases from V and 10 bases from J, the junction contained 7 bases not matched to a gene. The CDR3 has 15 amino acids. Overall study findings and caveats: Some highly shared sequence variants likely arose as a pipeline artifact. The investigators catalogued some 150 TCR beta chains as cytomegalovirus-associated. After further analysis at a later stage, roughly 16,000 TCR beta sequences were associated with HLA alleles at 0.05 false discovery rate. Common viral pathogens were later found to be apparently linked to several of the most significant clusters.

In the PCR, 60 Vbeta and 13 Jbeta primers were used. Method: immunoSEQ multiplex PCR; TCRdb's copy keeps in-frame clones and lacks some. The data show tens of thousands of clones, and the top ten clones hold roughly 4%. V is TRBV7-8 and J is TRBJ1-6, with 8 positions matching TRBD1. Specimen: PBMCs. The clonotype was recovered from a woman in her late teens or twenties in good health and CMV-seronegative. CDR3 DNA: TGTGCCAGCAGCTTATTCACGGACAGGGAATCACCCCTCCACTTT. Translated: CASSLFTDRESPLHF. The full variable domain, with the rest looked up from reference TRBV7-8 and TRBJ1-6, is GAGVSQSPRYKVAKRGQDVALRCDPISGHVSLFWYQQALGQGPEFLTYFQNEAQLDKSGLPSDRFFAERPEGSVSTLKIQRTQQEDSAVYLCASSLFTDRESPLHFGNGTRLTVT.